The 20 T cell receptor beta chains reported below all come from one sample, sequenced in a study of cytomegalovirus exposure and HLA in healthy donors (dated by TCRdb to 2016 to 2017). Library method: the immunoSEQ multiplex PCR assay. The multiplex PCR relied on a mix of 60 forward primers for TCR Vbeta segments and 13 reverse primers for TCR Jbeta segments. Here the immuneACCESS table is served through TCRdb, limited to in-frame sequences with V and J called. Missing clones are a known gap in these copies; in checked studies unresolved V genes cover under half, and the rest lacks a known reason. In this sample the table shows roughly 110,000 clones, around 77% of which occur a single time. Roughly 3.9% of the sample comes from the top ten. Sequenced sample: PBMCs. These receptors were taken from a male donor in good health and CMV-seronegative.

This clone came up a few times. V is TRBV15 and J is TRBJ2-7; the D gene is possibly TRBD1 (5 bases). The CDR3 consists of 14 residues. V was shortened by 1 base and J by 1 base, with 8 bases between the two germline ends. Germline V gene lookup returns CDR1 LNHNV and CDR2 YYDKDF (reference sequence). In nucleotides, the CDR3 is TGTGCCACCAGCAGAGCGCAGGGTTCCTACGAGCAGTACTTC. Translated, it gives CATSRAQGSYEQYF.

This sequence joins TRBV5-6 and TRBJ2-5, with 7 positions matching TRBD2. Judging by the DNA end, TRBJ2-7 fits better; the J call may be wrong. Germline assignment: CDR1 SGHDT and CDR2 YYEEEE. The CDR3 contains 14 residues. The CDR3 loop is CASSYGAGDYEQYF. As DNA, the CDR3 is TGTGCCAGCAGCTACGGGGCGGGGGATTACGAGCAGTACTTC.

The chain is built from TRBV14 and TRBJ2-5; 9 bases fit TRBD1. The DNA end is more similar to TRBJ2-7, so the J call may be wrong. CDR1 is SGHDN, CDR2 FVKESK, per germline. This CDR3 region has 16 residues. CDR3 nucleotides: TGTGCCAGCAGCTCCACAGGGGGCAAACCCCCCTACGAGCAGTACTTC. This gives the protein CASSSTGGKPPYEQYF.

The chain is built from TRBV7-6 and TRBJ2-7; 7 positions agree with TRBD1. The CDR3 loop spans 14 amino acids. Germline loops: CDR1 SGHVS, CDR2 FNYEAQ. V was clipped by 5 bases and J by 2 bases; unmatched bases: 6. The CDR3 is CASSIQGNAYEQYF. CDR3 DNA sequence: TGTGCCAGCAGCATACAGGGGAACGCCTACGAGCAGTACTTC.

V gene TRBV7-9 combines with J gene TRBJ2-7; 8 nucleotides match TRBD2. V trimming: 1 base; J trimming: 1 base; junction bases outside the gene matches: 3. CDR3 length equals 15 residues. CDR1 is SEHNR, CDR2 FQNEAQ, per germline (reference sequence). The CDR3 sequence: CASSLDSGASYEQYF. The CDR3, as DNA: TGTGCCAGCAGCTTAGATAGCGGGGCTTCCTACGAGCAGTACTTC.

This rearrangement joins TRBV10-3 to TRBJ1-1; 8 positions agree with TRBD1. Trimming at V came to 4 bases and at J to 9 bases, leaving 7 bases not matched to a gene. This CDR3 contains 13 residues. CDR1 is ENHRY, CDR2 SYGVKD, per germline. CDR3 sequence reads: CAISAPGGVKAFF. The CDR3 DNA is TGTGCCATCAGTGCCCCAGGGGGCGTTAAAGCTTTCTTT.

The V call is TRBV5-1, the J call TRBJ2-7, with D possibly matching TRBD1 (6 bases). Germline V gene lookup returns CDR1 SGHRS and CDR2 YFSETQ. This CDR3 is built from 15 residues. V dropped 3 bases and J dropped 2 bases, with 15 bases sitting between them. The CDR3 reads CASSSSPGAAYEQYF. As DNA, the CDR3 is TGCGCCAGCAGCTCCAGCCCAGGGGCGGCCTACGAGCAGTACTTC.

The rearrangement uses TRBV5-6 and TRBJ2-5; D might be TRBD1 (6 bases). The end of the DNA is better explained by TRBJ2-7, so the J call may be wrong. The CDR3 consists of 12 residues. The germline V gene encodes CDR1 SGHDT and CDR2 YYEEEE. CDR3 sequence reads: CASSLRGTEQYF. The CDR3 region has the DNA TGTGCCAGCAGCTTGAGGGGGACCGAGCAGTACTTC.

The CDR3 reads CASSSQSAGETQYF. The CDR3 coding sequence is TGTGCCAGCAGCTCCCAAAGCGCCGGGGAGACCCAGTACTTC. The chain combines TRBV11-2 with TRBJ2-5, with unresolved D. V lost 4 bases, J lost 5 bases, and 14 bases lay in between. Germline V CDR1 and CDR2: SGHAT, FQNNGV. The CDR3 runs to 14 residues.

The rearrangement uses TRBV5-1 and TRBJ2-1; TRBD1 aligns across 9 bases. The CDR3 is made up of 16 amino acids. V lost 4 bases to trimming and J lost 3 bases; unmatched junction nucleotides: 8. Germline CDR1 SGHRS, CDR2 YFSETQ. This CDR3 reads CASSEGQGNNYNEQFF. As DNA, the CDR3 is TGCGCCAGCAGCGAGGGACAGGGAAACAACTACAATGAGCAGTTCTTC.

This clone occurred once. The chain links TRBV6-5 to TRBJ2-3; 8 nucleotides line up with TRBD1. J lost 0 bases, V lost 6 bases, and 5 bases had no gene match. CDR1 MNHEY and CDR2 SVGAGI come from the germline V gene. The CDR3 contains 15 residues. The CDR3 DNA sequence: TGTGCCAGCAGATACGACAGGGGCAGCACAGATACGCAGTATTTT. Protein product: CASRYDRGSTDTQYF.

The chain uses TRBV5-1 and TRBJ2-5, with TRBD1 as a possible D gene (7 bases). Germline CDR1 is SGHRS and CDR2 is YFSETQ. The CDR3 has 16 amino acids. V lost 1 base and J lost 1, with 14 bases in between. CDR3 residues: CASSLQGGGIQETQYF. The DNA of the CDR3 is TGCGCCAGCAGCTTGCAGGGGGGAGGCATCCAAGAGACCCAGTACTTC.

This clone turned up a few times. V and J are TRBV6-5 and TRBJ2-5, with a possible D match to TRBD1 (5 bases). Trimming shortened V by 6 bases and J by 5 bases, and 13 bases separated the two germline ends. The CDR3 is 13 residues long. Germline lookup yields CDR1 MNHEY and CDR2 SVGAGI. The chain's CDR3 is CASSRQRSETQYF. CDR3 sequence (DNA): TGTGCCAGCAGCAGACAGAGGTCGGAGACCCAGTACTTC.

CDR3 DNA sequence: TGCGCCAGCAGCTCCAGGGGCGTGAACACTGAAGCTTTCTTT. Translating it yields CASSSRGVNTEAFF. The chain recombines TRBV10-1 with TRBJ1-1, with D tentatively TRBD1 (6 bases). There are 14 residues in the CDR3. Germline V CDR1 and CDR2: WNHNN, SYGVQD (reference sequence). V was trimmed by 6 bases and J by 0 bases, leaving 11 bases between them.

The chain couples TRBV5-6 to TRBJ1-1; D is unresolved. Germline CDR1 and CDR2: SGHDT and YYEEEE. The CDR3 consists of 16 residues. V gave up 1 base and J gave up 0 bases, with 13 bases separating them. CDR3 DNA sequence: TGTGCCAGCAGCTTGAAACGGACTGGGATGAACACTGAAGCTTTCTTT. Encoded protein: CASSLKRTGMNTEAFF.

This chain joins TRBV7-6 and TRBJ1-1; the D is unclear. This CDR3 is built from 13 residues. Germline assignment: CDR1 SGHVS and CDR2 FNYEAQ. V was clipped by 5 bases and J by 4 bases, with 11 bases between them. The CDR3 DNA reads as TGTGCCAGCAGCAAACGAACAGCCACTGAAGCTTTCTTT. As protein: CASSKRTATEAFF.

The chain uses TRBV7-8 and TRBJ2-7, with 11 bases aligning to TRBD1. The CDR3 contains 16 residues. V was pared by 2 bases and J by 1 base, with 4 bases of the junction left unmatched. CDR1 and CDR2 from the germline V gene are SGHVS and FQNEAQ. The CDR3 here is CASSLSGTGGSYEQYF. The CDR3 DNA sequence: TGTGCCAGCAGCTTATCGGGGACAGGGGGGTCCTACGAGCAGTACTTC.

This clone showed up just once. The genes are TRBV29-1 and TRBJ1-2; 7 bases line up with TRBD1. Trimming at V came to 6 bases and at J to 2 bases, leaving 24 bases not matched to a gene. CDR3 length: 19 residues. Germline lookup yields CDR1 SQVTM and CDR2 ANQGSEA. This CDR3 is CSVARFETNTGTANYGYTF. CDR3 sequence (DNA): TGCAGCGTCGCCCGATTCGAAACCAACACCGGGACAGCAAACTATGGCTACACCTTC. The variable domain in full, completed from reference TRBV29-1 and TRBJ1-2, reads SAVISQKPSRDICQRGTSLTIQCQVDSQVTMMFWYRQQPGQSLTLIATANQGSEATYESGFVIDKFPISRPNLTFSTLTVSNMSPEDSSIYLCSVARFETNTGTANYGYTFGSGTRLTVV.

CDR3 region: CASSRQGTLATNEKLFF. CDR3 sequence (DNA): TGTGCCAGCAGCAGACAGGGAACCCTTGCAACTAATGAAAAACTGTTTTTT. This rearrangement joins TRBV5-6 to TRBJ1-4, with TRBD1 matching over 7 bases. The germline V gene encodes CDR1 SGHDT and CDR2 YYEEEE. Trimming cost V 4 bases and J 0 bases; bases outside gene matches: 9. The CDR3 loop spans 17 amino acids.

The rearrangement joins TRBV10-2 to TRBJ1-2; D is unclear. The germline CDR1 and CDR2 sequences are WSHSY and SAAADI. The V end was cut by 6 bases, the J end by 8 bases, with 16 bases between. The CDR3 is 13 amino acids. CDR3 loop: CASSGNSFYGYTF. The CDR3 bases are TGCGCCAGCAGCGGGAACTCCTTCTACGGCTACACCTTC.